One and the same sample provided the 23 T cell receptor beta chains below, sequenced in a study of blood T cells in healthy people across ages. A second 7 to 11 cycle PCR used barcoded and J-beta primers. In TCRdb, the 5' RACE reads were re-called with MiXCR into one record per CDR3 protein. Of 2 million or so distinct CDR3 sequences listed, around half are singletons. The sequenced material came from blood. Receptors were obtained from a woman between 40 and 50 years old in good health.

Only one count was recorded for this clonotype. This chain joins TRBV5-1 and TRBJ2-6, with 10 bases fitting TRBD1. V shed 1 base and J 1 base; nucleotides not matched to a gene: 5. The germline V gene has CDR1 SGHRS and CDR2 YFSETQ. The CDR3 has 18 residues. The CDR3 reads CASSLSGTGDSGANVLTF. CDR3 bases: TGCGCCAGCAGCTTGAGTGGGACAGGGGATTCTGGGGCCAACGTCCTGACTTTC.

The chain is built from TRBV27 and TRBJ2-1; 8 bases match TRBD2. The germline CDR1 and CDR2 sequences are MNHEY and SMNVEV (reference sequence). The CDR3 spans 15 residues. V lost 2 bases to trimming and J lost 3 bases; unmatched junction nucleotides: 3. CDR3 loop: CASSLRAGGYNEQFF. The CDR3 DNA sequence: TGTGCCAGCAGTTTAAGGGCGGGGGGCTACAATGAGCAGTTCTTC.

The V gene is TRBV14, the J gene TRBJ2-5, with 8 bases aligning to TRBD1. J was trimmed by 4 bases and V by 4 bases; bases with no gene match: 8. CDR3 size: 15 residues. CDR1 SGHDN and CDR2 FVKESK come from the germline V gene. CDR3 amino acids: CASSLTGTGTETQYF. CDR3 DNA: TGTGCCAGCAGCCTAACAGGGACAGGTACAGAGACCCAGTACTTC. Full variable domain (outside the CDR3, taken from reference TRBV14 and TRBJ2-5): EAGVTQFPSHSVIEKGQTVTLRCDPISGHDNLYWYRRVMGKEIKFLLHFVKESKQDESGMPNNRFLAERTGGTYSTLKVQPAELEDSGVYFCASSLTGTGTETQYFGPGTRLLVL.

J is TRBJ1-4 and V is TRBV24-1; 7 bases are a match to TRBD1. CDR3 length: 15 residues. V trimming: 4 bases; J trimming: 4 bases; junction bases outside the gene matches: 5. Germline V gives CDR1 KGHDR, CDR2 SFDVKD. CDR3 amino acids: CATSEPGTDNEKLFF. CDR3 nucleotides: TGTGCCACCAGTGAGCCTGGGACAGATAATGAAAAACTGTTTTTT.

This CDR3 reads CSVVAGHSGANVLTF. CDR3 DNA: TGCAGCGTTGTGGCAGGCCACTCTGGGGCCAACGTCCTGACTTTC. V gene TRBV29-1 combines with J gene TRBJ2-6, with D unresolved. Germline lookup yields CDR1 SQVTM and CDR2 ANQGSEA. The CDR3 runs 15 residues. V dropped 4 bases and J dropped 0 bases, with 10 bases sitting between them.

This clonotype has more than one count but fewer than ten. The chain links TRBV28 to TRBJ1-1; weak D call: TRBD1 (6 bases). CDR3 length: 14 amino acids. Germline assignment: CDR1 MDHEN and CDR2 SYDVKM. Trimming left V 3 bases short and J 0 bases short, with 8 bases between. The CDR3 loop is CASSFGQMNTEAFF. The CDR3 DNA sequence: TGTGCCAGCAGTTTTGGACAGATGAACACTGAAGCTTTCTTT.

V is TRBV20-1 and J is TRBJ1-1; D is possibly TRBD1 (5 bases). The CDR3 has 13 amino acids. Trimming removed 6 bases from V and 7 bases from J, with 18 bases in between. Per germline, CDR1 DFQATT and CDR2 SNEGSKA (reference sequence). CDR3 in DNA: TGCAGTGCGCCACGGGGGGGATTGGGTGAAGCTTTCTTT. Its protein product is CSAPRGGLGEAFF.

The rearrangement joins TRBV7-2 to TRBJ2-3; 7 nucleotides align to TRBD2. The ends lost 1 base at V and 2 bases at J; junction bases unmatched: 3. The length of the CDR3 is 15 residues. CDR1 is SGHTA and CDR2 is FQGNSA in the germline V gene. CDR3 sequence (DNA): TGTACCAGCAGCTTAGGTCTAGCGGTCACAGATACGCAGTATTTT. Amino acids: CTSSLGLAVTDTQYF.

This clonotype turned up a few times. The V and J genes are TRBV20-1 and TRBJ2-7; D is perhaps TRBD1 (5 bases). Trimming took 6 bases from V and 2 from J, leaving 17 bases between them. Germline lookup yields CDR1 DFQATT and CDR2 SNEGSKA (reference sequence). The CDR3 contains 14 residues. This chain's CDR3 is CSAPRPQGTYEQYF. The CDR3 DNA reads as TGCAGTGCGCCTCGTCCTCAGGGTACCTACGAGCAGTACTTC.

The chain has TRBV10-3 and TRBJ2-5, with TRBD2 matching over 7 bases. Germline CDR1 is ENHRY and CDR2 is SYGVKD. The CDR3 is 16 residues long. Unmatched junction bases numbered 9, after V lost 0 bases and J lost 5 bases. The chain's CDR3 is CAISESGGGTAETQYF. The CDR3, as DNA: TGTGCCATCAGTGAGTCGGGGGGGGGTACCGCGGAGACCCAGTACTTC.

In this sample, this clonotype turned up a few times. CDR3 sequence (DNA): TGTGCCAGCAGCTCATCCGGGACTGGGGAGACCCAGTACTTC. Its protein is CASSSSGTGETQYF. The V and J genes are TRBV25-1 and TRBJ2-5; TRBD2 might be the D (6 bases). Germline CDR1 MGHDK, CDR2 SYGVNS. The CDR3 totals 14 residues. Between the trimmed V and J ends, which lost 6 bases and 5 bases, there was a span of 16 bases.

The chain's CDR3 is CASSFGPDVNIQYF. Here the CDR3 DNA reads TGTGCCAGCAGTTTCGGGCCGGACGTAAACATTCAGTACTTC. This chain connects TRBV27 to TRBJ2-4, with D unresolved. Between the trimmed V and J ends, which lost 3 bases and 6 bases, there was a span of 12 bases. This CDR3 is 14 amino acids long. Germline values: CDR1 MNHEY, CDR2 SMNVEV (reference sequence).

The V and J genes are TRBV29-1 and TRBJ1-3; D might be TRBD1 (5 bases). CDR1 and CDR2 from the germline V gene are SQVTM and ANQGSEA. The length of the CDR3 is 15 residues. Trimming shortened V by 2 bases and J by 0 bases, and 11 bases separated the two germline ends. In DNA form, the CDR3 reads TGCAGCGTTGAAACTGGACACTACTCTGGAAACACCATATATTTT. It translates to CSVETGHYSGNTIYF.

V and J are TRBV7-9 and TRBJ2-5; D uncertain. Germline V gene lookup returns CDR1 SEHNR and CDR2 FQNEAQ (reference sequence). V lost 5 bases and J 1 base, leaving 11 bases between the germline ends. The CDR3 extends over 14 amino acids. Here the CDR3 reads CASSQYCAQETQYF. The CDR3 nucleotides read TGTGCCAGCAGCCAGTACTGCGCCCAAGAGACCCAGTACTTC.

The chain combines TRBV6-1 with TRBJ2-4; 9 bases match TRBD1. Germline CDR1 MNHNS, CDR2 SASEGT. V lost 3 bases, J lost 5 bases, and 5 bases stayed unmatched. The CDR3 contains 15 residues. The CDR3 here is CASSDPGQGENIQYF. DNA for the CDR3: TGTGCCAGCAGTGATCCGGGACAGGGAGAAAACATTCAGTACTTC.

This clonotype came up a few times. V is TRBV6-1 and J is TRBJ2-2; 12 bases are shared with TRBD2. The junction had 13 bases not matched to a gene; V was cut back by 6 bases and J by 2 bases. This CDR3 spans 19 amino acids. CDR1 is MNHNS, CDR2 SASEGT, per germline. The CDR3 bases are TGTGCCAGCAGGAGGCGAACGACTAGCGGGGGCCCCAACACCGGGGAGCTGTTTTTT. Its protein product is CASRRRTTSGGPNTGELFF.

This clonotype was detected once. V is TRBV4-3 and J is TRBJ2-3; no definite D call. The germline CDR1 and CDR2 sequences are LGHNA and YSLEER. The CDR3 totals 18 residues. The V end was cut by 0 bases, the J end by 0 bases, with 16 bases between. CDR3 sequence (DNA): TGCGCCAGCAGCCAAGATCTTAATTTTGGCGGTAGCACAGATACGCAGTATTTT. It specifies CASSQDLNFGGSTDTQYF.

The chain has TRBV28 and TRBJ2-1, with TRBD1 as a possible D gene (6 bases). V was trimmed by 4 bases and J by 10 bases, leaving 17 bases between them. The CDR3 totals 14 residues. Germline V gene data show CDR1 as MDHEN and CDR2 as SYDVKM. The CDR3 reads CASSSNRDIKEQFF. CDR3 DNA sequence: TGTGCCAGCAGTTCTAACCGGGACATCAAGGAGCAGTTCTTC. Full variable domain (remainder filled in from reference TRBV28 and TRBJ2-1): DVKVTQSSRYLVKRTGEKVFLECVQDMDHENMFWYRQDPGLGLRLIYFSYDVKMKEKGDIPEGYSVSREKKERFSLILESASTNQTSMYLCASSSNRDIKEQFFGPGTRLTVL.

This clonotype has only a few counts. V gene TRBV6-1 combines with J gene TRBJ2-7; D may be TRBD2 (7 bases). Germline CDR1 reads MNHNS; CDR2 reads SASEGT. CDR3 length: 15 amino acids. V was pared by 8 bases and J by 1 base, with 18 bases between. CDR3 sequence: CASLLPGGVSYEQYF. The CDR3 nucleotides are TGTGCCAGCCTGTTGCCGGGGGGCGTATCCTACGAGCAGTACTTC.

The V gene is TRBV6-6, the J gene TRBJ2-7, with D uncertain. The CDR3 sequence is 12 residues long. Trimming removed 5 bases from V and 3 bases from J, with 8 bases in between. Per the germline V gene, CDR1 is MNHNY and CDR2 is SVGAGI (reference sequence). CDR3 coding DNA: TGTGCCAGCAGTCCCGACATCTACGAGCAGTACTTC. Translating gives CASSPDIYEQYF.

The chain joins TRBV12-3 or TRBV12-4 to TRBJ2-3; 13 nucleotides align to TRBD2. Trimming removed 7 bases from V and 2 bases from J; junction bases left unmatched: 6. CDR3 length: 16 residues. The CDR3 coding sequence is TGTGCCAGCACCCTAACTAGCGGGGGGGTCACAGATACGCAGTATTTT. This encodes CASTLTSGGVTDTQYF.

This clonotype was seen only a few times. This chain's CDR3 is CASSLDPTVSNYGYTF. The CDR3 region has the DNA TGTGCCAGCAGCTTAGATCCAACGGTATCTAACTATGGCTACACCTTC. V gene TRBV11-2 combines with J gene TRBJ1-2; no clear D gene. CDR3 length: 16 residues. V was cut by 0 bases and J by 0 bases, with 11 bases left in between. Per germline, CDR1 SGHAT and CDR2 FQNNGV.

The V gene is TRBV2, the J gene TRBJ2-3; no reliable D call. The CDR3 is 12 amino acids. V shed 7 bases and J shed 5 bases, with 10 bases lying between them. Germline CDR1 and CDR2: SNHLY and FYNNEI. CDR3 sequence: CASMPPRDTQYF. The CDR3 region has the DNA TGTGCCAGCATGCCCCCCAGAGATACGCAGTATTTT.